The present T cell receptor (beta chain) was sequenced within a study of shared clonotypes between healthy human individuals (dated by TCRdb to 2018 to 2021). With regard to the full study: A few men and a couple of women, aged 18 to 49 years, made up the cohort. For each donor, three plates each were used for CD4 naive and CD4 memory, two plates were used for CD8 naive, and one plate was used for CD8 memory. Blood TCR repertoires of 5 or 6 healthy adults were deeply sequenced to estimate repertoire size and the extent of clonotype sharing between individuals. To increase sequencing depth and limit assay-specific biases, TCR repertoire library preparation and sequencing were carried out by different laboratories using diverse techniques. Between about 0.85 and 8.9 billion PBMCs per donor were obtained by leukapheresis.

CD8 naive samples were CD45RO-negative cells positively selected for CCR7, giving a CD45RA+CCR7+ population that excluded TemRA cells. The donors were healthy, HIV-negative adults with no recently reported acute infections or vaccinations. Every donor was a Caucasian adult living in Nashville, Tennessee, USA. Blood was collected by leukapheresis, and PBMCs were isolated by Ficoll-Histopaque density gradient centrifugation and then cryopreserved in liquid nitrogen vapor phase. Purity and quantity of every magnetically sorted T cell population were checked by analytical flow cytometry. Genomic DNA was isolated from every sorted fraction and measured by UV absorbance on a Nanodrop 2000c. Comment on this clone: Its cognate antigen has yet to be identified. No much larger clone is present one base from it, and per-base qualities are unavailable.

Using the deep immunoSEQ assay, multiplex PCR amplified TCR CDR3 regions from genomic DNA. Extracted genomic DNA from each cell subset was distributed evenly across all wells of several immunoSEQ 96-well plates, and each plate was treated as a replicate. For sorted subsets, approximately 190 ng of genomic DNA, equivalent to roughly 30,000 T cell genomes, went into each replicate PCR. The purified libraries were quantified using a Qubit 3.0 fluorometer, sized with a Bioanalyzer 2100, and then quantified again using the KAPA Library Quantification kit. Each immunoSEQ 96-well plate was sequenced on its own single-read 150-cycle Illumina NextSeq 550 flow cell. Under the source paper's analysis protocol: The immunoSEQ output contained only junctional sequences without quality scores, so filtering could not match that applied to full-length reads. Sequences were annotated with PyIR, a Python wrapper for IgBLAST v1.9, and V/J genes and CDR3 were assigned using IMGT germline references. Reads with weak V/J assignments (E-value above 1e-6), missing CDR3, stop codons, out-of-frame junctions, or ambiguous translated residues were removed. A V3J clonotype was defined by an identical inferred V gene, J gene, and CDR3 amino acid sequence. To compute the percentage overlap between repertoires, the number of shared unique clonotypes was divided by the size of the smaller repertoire. Richness of each repertoire was evaluated using RTK rarefaction, the Chao1 estimator, and Recon v2.1 estimates of unobserved clonotypes. For all TCRbeta clonotypes obtained by the gDNA method from a few donors, generation probabilities were computed with OLGA. TCRdb holds this immuneACCESS table with in-frame rearrangements only. Some clones are missing; in checked studies, unresolved V genes explain under half, and the rest has no known cause. The V and J calls and clone size come from that table; D and trimming were worked out from the DNA. In all, the sample holds about 680,000 clones, and 90% to 95% of those were seen once. More than 20% of the sample is in the top ten clones.

CDR1 SGHTS and CDR2 YDEGEE were looked up in the germline V gene. From V the trimming removes 5 bases and from J it removes 7 bases, while the gene matches leave 7 bases of the junction unaccounted for. The CDR3 runs 15 residues from the cysteine to the phenylalanine. Only the CDR3 DNA stays, 45 bases, in frame from base 1. Here is what the overall study found, with its caveats: Only blood was sampled, and tissue TCR repertoires likely differ from those in blood. Rarefaction of sorted-subset datasets indicated incomplete sequencing despite the large sequencing depth. Naive subsets generally had larger estimated clonotype richness than memory subsets. Clonotypes shared by all four sorted-subset donors showed higher generation probabilities than non-shared clonotypes. Because the study included only a small number of donors, the genetic and exposure-history diversity represented was limited. Based on pairwise subsampling, the degree of clonotype sharing among donors was expected to be affected by sequencing depth. Roughly 5% of naive CD4, more than 3% of naive CD8, roughly 2.4% of memory CD4, and approximately 0.39% of memory CD8 clonotypes were shared across a few donors.

Sample: naive CD8+ T cells sorted from blood. This specimen's cell subset or site label, per the study, means: CD45RA+CCR7+. The receptor was isolated from a young man in good health. This chain joins TRBV5-8 to TRBJ2-1; TRBD2 lines up with 12 middle nucleotides. The nucleotide sequence is TGTGCCAGCAGGCTAGCGGGAGGGCCGTGGAATGAGCAGTTCTTC. The resulting protein is CASRLAGGPWNEQFF.